One sample yielded the 9 T cell receptor beta chains listed below, sequenced in a study of T cells in Graves' hyperthyroidism and ophthalmopathy. Amplified TCR beta CDR3 regions came from RNA transcripts. Primed by the HTBI set, a first-round RT-PCR was run on the TCR CDR3. TCRdb reprocessed the multiplex PCR reads via MiXCR and lists one record per CDR3 protein. The data contain 640,000 or so distinct CDR3 sequences, around 15% of them seen just once; the ten biggest clones take up roughly 4.3%. Sequenced: blood. The receptors originated from a woman in her 40s with Graves' ophthalmopathy.

The J gene is TRBJ1-1, the V gene TRBV6-5, with D possibly TRBD1 on 6 matching bases. The CDR3 is 13 amino acids. Per the germline V gene, CDR1 is MNHEY and CDR2 is SVGAGI. V lost 2 bases and J 4 bases, leaving 8 bases between the germline ends. The CDR3 is CASSYQGFTEAFF. For the CDR3, the DNA is TGTGCCAGCAGTTACCAGGGGTTCACTGAAGCTTTCTTT.

This clonotype appeared a few times. The chain combines TRBV7-3 with TRBJ2-2; TRBD2 agrees at 12 bases. The V and J ends lost 4 bases and 4 bases, in that order; junction bases with no gene match: 19. The CDR3 is 21 amino acids. Per the germline V gene, CDR1 is SGHTA and CDR2 is FQGTGA. As DNA, the CDR3 is TGTGCCAGCAGCTACCCCAGGAGAACTACCGGACTAGCGGGACTCACCGGGGAGCTGTTTTTT. It yields the protein CASSYPRRTTGLAGLTGELFF. The whole variable domain, remainder taken from reference TRBV7-3 and TRBJ2-2, is GAGVSQTPSNKVTEKGKYVELRCDPISGHTALYWYRQSLGQGPEFLIYFQGTGAADDSGLPNDRFFAVRPEGSVSTLKIQRTERGDSAVYLCASSYPRRTTGLAGLTGELFFGEGSRLTVL.

This clonotype was found many times. This chain joins TRBV6-5 and TRBJ1-2; D gene ambiguous. Germline values: CDR1 MNHEY, CDR2 SVGAGI. Trimming removed 0 bases from V and 5 bases from J, with 13 bases in between. The CDR3 has 15 residues. The CDR3 sequence is CASSYSGGLRYGYTF. The CDR3, as DNA: TGTGCCAGCAGTTACTCGGGAGGACTACGATATGGCTACACCTTC.

Only a few counts were recorded for this clonotype. The chain links TRBV7-2 to TRBJ1-2, with D tentatively TRBD1 (5 bases). This CDR3 has 15 residues. The germline V and J ends were trimmed by 5 bases and 5 bases, with 18 bases remaining between them. CDR1 is SGHTA, CDR2 FQGNSA, per germline. In nucleotides, the CDR3 is TGTGCCAGCAGCAGCGCCAAGGGAAAGGGGTATGGCTACACCTTC. Protein product: CASSSAKGKGYGYTF.

This clonotype was seen ten or more times. The CDR3: CASSTDRLGSYTF. CDR3 sequence (DNA): TGTGCCAGCAGTACAGACAGGCTCGGGAGCTACACCTTC. The chain combines TRBV27 with TRBJ1-2; weak D call: TRBD1 (6 bases). CDR1 is MNHEY, CDR2 SMNVEV, per germline (reference sequence). The CDR3 totals 13 residues. V lost 5 bases and J 9 bases, leaving 16 bases between the germline ends.

This clonotype was counted many times. V is TRBV14 and J is TRBJ2-7, with 14 positions matching TRBD2. With V trimmed by 4 bases and J by 1 base, 9 bases remained unmatched. This CDR3 is 18 amino acids long. Germline loops: CDR1 SGHDN, CDR2 FVKESK. This CDR3 is CASSPGLAGGYPSYEQYF. The CDR3 coding sequence is TGTGCCAGCAGCCCTGGACTAGCGGGAGGCTACCCTTCCTACGAGCAGTACTTC. The entire variable domain, with the rest obtained from reference TRBV14 and TRBJ2-7, is as follows: EAGVTQFPSHSVIEKGQTVTLRCDPISGHDNLYWYRRVMGKEIKFLLHFVKESKQDESGMPNNRFLAERTGGTYSTLKVQPAELEDSGVYFCASSPGLAGGYPSYEQYFGPGTRLTVT.

With regard to this clonotype: This may be a read error: a much more frequent sequence differs by one nucleotide. This sequence joins TRBV5-1 and TRBJ2-7; D gene uncertain. This CDR3 has 14 amino acids. Germline V lookup: CDR1 SGHRS, CDR2 YFSETQ. CDR3 DNA: TGCGCCAACAGCTGGGATACGACAATCTACGAGCAGTACTTC. Translating gives CANSWDTTIYEQYF.

This clonotype was detected many times. V usage is TRBV20-1 and J usage is TRBJ1-1; 7 nucleotides align to TRBD1. V shed 3 bases, J shed 5 bases, and the junction held 6 bases outside the gene matches. Germline lookup yields CDR1 DFQATT and CDR2 SNEGSKA (reference sequence). The CDR3 has 13 residues. In DNA, the CDR3 is TGCAGTGCTAGGCCGACAGGGAGGACTGAAGCTTTCTTT. Encoded protein: CSARPTGRTEAFF.

This clonotype was picked up many times. The rearrangement joins TRBV29-1 to TRBJ2-2; possibly TRBD2 for D (6 bases). The length of the CDR3 is 14 residues. The V and J ends lost 6 bases and 2 bases respectively, with 13 bases between them. Looked up from germline, CDR1 is SQVTM and CDR2 is ANQGSEA. CDR3 nucleotides: TGCAGCGTCGGACTGGGACTCAACACCGGGGAGCTGTTTTTT. It codes for CSVGLGLNTGELFF.